This T cell receptor (beta chain) is drawn from a study of blood T cells in healthy people across ages. It was with a sample-barcoded 5' primer and a J-beta primer mix that a second PCR of roughly 6 to 11 cycles was run. In TCRdb, the 5' RACE reads were re-called with MiXCR into one record per CDR3 protein. Of 1.4 million to 1.5 million distinct CDR3 sequences in the sample, approximately 38% are singletons; the top ten hold roughly 7.7%. V lost 4 bases, J lost 6 bases, and 12 bases lay in between. Germline V gene lookup returns CDR1 SEHNR and CDR2 FQNEAQ (reference sequence). CDR3 size: 14 residues.

The source is a woman aged 18-29 years in good health. The sample was blood. The chain joins TRBV7-9 to TRBJ2-2; D might be TRBD1 (5 bases). The CDR3 DNA sequence: TGTGCCAGCAGCTCCTTCAGACAGCCCGGGGAGCTGTTTTTT. Amino acid sequence: CASSSFRQPGELFF.